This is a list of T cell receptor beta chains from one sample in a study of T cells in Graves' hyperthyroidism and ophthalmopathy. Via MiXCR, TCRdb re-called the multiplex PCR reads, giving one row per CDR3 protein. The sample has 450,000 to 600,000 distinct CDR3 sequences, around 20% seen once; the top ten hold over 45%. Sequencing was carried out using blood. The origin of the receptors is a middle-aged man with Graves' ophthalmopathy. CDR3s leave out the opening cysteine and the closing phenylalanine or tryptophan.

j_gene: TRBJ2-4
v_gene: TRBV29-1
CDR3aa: SAWGGAKNIQY

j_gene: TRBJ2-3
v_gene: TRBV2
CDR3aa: ASSDVGRTLDTQY

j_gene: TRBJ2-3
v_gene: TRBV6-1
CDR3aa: ATQKGLPAGTQY

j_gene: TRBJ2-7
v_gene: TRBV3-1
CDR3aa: ASSKTRGLAGSYEQY

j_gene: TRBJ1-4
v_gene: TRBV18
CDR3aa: ASSPEGGRGDEKLF

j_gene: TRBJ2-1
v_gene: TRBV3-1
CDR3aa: ASSPIRQGWNNEQF

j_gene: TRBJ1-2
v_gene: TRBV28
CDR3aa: ASSLGQLLANYGYT

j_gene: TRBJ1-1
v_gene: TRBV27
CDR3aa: ASSLMKTHMNTEAF

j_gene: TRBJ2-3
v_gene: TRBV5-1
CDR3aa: ASSLQLETDTQY

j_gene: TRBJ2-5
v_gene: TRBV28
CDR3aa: ASSSRDSYQETQY

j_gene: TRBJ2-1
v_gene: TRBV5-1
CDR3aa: ASSQESGGRNTEQF

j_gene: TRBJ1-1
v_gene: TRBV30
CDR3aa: AWSLPYEAF

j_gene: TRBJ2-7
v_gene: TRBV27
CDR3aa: ASSLGSGAPYEQY

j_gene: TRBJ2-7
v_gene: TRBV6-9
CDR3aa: ASSFGGSGSYEQY

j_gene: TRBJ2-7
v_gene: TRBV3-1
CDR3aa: ASSPPDRDYEQY

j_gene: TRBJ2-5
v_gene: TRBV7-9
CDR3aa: ASSFQRGQQETQY

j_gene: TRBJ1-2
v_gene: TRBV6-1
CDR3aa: ASSEGAGAFYGYT

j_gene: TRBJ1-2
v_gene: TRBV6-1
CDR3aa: ASGVRTGANYGYT

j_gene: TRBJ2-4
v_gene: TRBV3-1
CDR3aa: ASGQGGRENIQY

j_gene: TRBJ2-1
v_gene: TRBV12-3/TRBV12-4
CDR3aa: ASSITVNNEQF

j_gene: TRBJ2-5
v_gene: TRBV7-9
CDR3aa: ASSGDRGTQY

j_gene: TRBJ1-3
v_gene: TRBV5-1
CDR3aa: ASSFSARSGNTIY

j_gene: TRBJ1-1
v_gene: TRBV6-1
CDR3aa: ASTARRTANTEAF

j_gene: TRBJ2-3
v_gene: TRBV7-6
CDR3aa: ASSPGGGRRTDTQY

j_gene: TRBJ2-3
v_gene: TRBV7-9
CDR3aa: ASSSLAGADTQY

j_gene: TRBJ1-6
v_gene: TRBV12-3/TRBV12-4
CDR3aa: ASSQGGAGSSPLH

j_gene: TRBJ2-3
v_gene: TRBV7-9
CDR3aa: ASSLKSDTQY

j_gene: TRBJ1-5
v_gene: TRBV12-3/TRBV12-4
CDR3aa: ASSLGHGVH

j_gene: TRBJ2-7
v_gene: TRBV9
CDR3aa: ASSAGLAGDDEQY

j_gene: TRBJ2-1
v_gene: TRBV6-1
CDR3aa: ASRKTGTGVNNEQF

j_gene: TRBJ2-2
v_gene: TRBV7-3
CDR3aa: ASSSTEPTGELF

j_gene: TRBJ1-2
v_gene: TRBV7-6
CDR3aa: ASSPDRAVGYT

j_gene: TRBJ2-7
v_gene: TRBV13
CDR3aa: ATGGGTYEQY

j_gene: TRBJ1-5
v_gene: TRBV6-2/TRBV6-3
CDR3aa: ASSFLNQPQH

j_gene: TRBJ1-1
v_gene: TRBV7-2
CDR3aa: ASSLGGPRGEAF

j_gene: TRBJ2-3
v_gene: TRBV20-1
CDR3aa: SARDVSGRGSDTQY

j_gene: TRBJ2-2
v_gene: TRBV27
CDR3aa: ASSFSGRAGNGELF

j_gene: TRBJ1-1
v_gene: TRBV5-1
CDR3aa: ASSSNAGGEAF

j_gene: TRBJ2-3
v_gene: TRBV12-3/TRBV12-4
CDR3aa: ASSLLASGGFGTDTQY

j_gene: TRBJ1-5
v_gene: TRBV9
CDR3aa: ASSAGTGLVQPQH

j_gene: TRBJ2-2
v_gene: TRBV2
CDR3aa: ATKGSGELF

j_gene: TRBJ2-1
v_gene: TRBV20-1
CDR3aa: SARKGTSGGAHEQF

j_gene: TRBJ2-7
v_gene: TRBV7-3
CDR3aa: ASSPGRNSYEQY

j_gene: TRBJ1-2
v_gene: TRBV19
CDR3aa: ATARGGLYGYT

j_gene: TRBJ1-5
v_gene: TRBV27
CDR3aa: ASRPTGIGSNQPQH

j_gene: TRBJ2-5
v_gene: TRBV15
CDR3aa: ATSTGGLAQETQY

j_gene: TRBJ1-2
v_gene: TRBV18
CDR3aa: ASSSGTETGYT

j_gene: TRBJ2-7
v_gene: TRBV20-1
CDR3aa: SARDFLAGEKYEQY

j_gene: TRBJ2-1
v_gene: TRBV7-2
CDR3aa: ASSWWTSGRVNEQF

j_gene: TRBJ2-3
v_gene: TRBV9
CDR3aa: ASSLPSGGDTQY

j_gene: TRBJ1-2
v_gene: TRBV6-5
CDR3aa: ASSYSRAVNYGYT

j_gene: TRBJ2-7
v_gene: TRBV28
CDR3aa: ASSLILRDSPYEQY